Presented here are 29 T cell receptor beta chains from one specimen sequenced in a study of control samples from healthy donors and cancer patients. Repertoires were generated with immunoSEQ multiplex PCR, while TCRdb's copy carries only in-frame clones and drops some. The sample lists just under 100,000 clones; 85% to 95% were seen once. The sample taken for sequencing was blood. These receptor sequences come from a man in his late teens or twenties in good health.

The chain links TRBV27 to TRBJ1-1; 9 bases are shared with TRBD1. The V gene's germline CDR1 is MNHEY and CDR2 SMNVEV (reference sequence). The CDR3 has 16 residues. The J segment lost 1 base and the V segment lost 7 bases, leaving 10 bases of the junction unmatched. The CDR3 protein is CASKPAPGQGNTEAFF. The CDR3 DNA reads TGTGCCAGCAAGCCGGCCCCGGGACAGGGGAACACTGAAGCTTTCTTT.

The chain recombines TRBV29-1 with TRBJ1-2, with no clear D. The CDR3 has 14 residues. Germline-derived CDR1 and CDR2 are SQVTM and ANQGSEA. V gave up 7 bases and J gave up 0 bases, with 15 bases separating them. The CDR3 is CSAEVRITNYGYTF. The CDR3 bases are TGCAGCGCTGAGGTTCGAATCACTAACTATGGCTACACCTTC.

The rearrangement uses TRBV19 and TRBJ1-2; D is uncertain. Trimming pared 3 bases from V and 0 bases from J, leaving 11 bases between. This CDR3 is built from 15 residues. The germline gives CDR1 LNHDA, CDR2 SQIVND (reference sequence). The CDR3, as DNA: TGTGCCAGTAGTATTACTCTGGGCGCTAACTATGGCTACACCTTC. Protein sequence: CASSITLGANYGYTF.

The chain couples TRBV3-1 (or the pseudogene TRBV3-2) to TRBJ2-7; 8 nucleotides line up with TRBD1. Germline V lookup: CDR1 LGHDT, CDR2 YNNKEL (reference sequence). The CDR3 loop spans 16 amino acids. Trimming at V came to 3 bases and at J to 5 bases, leaving 12 bases not matched to a gene. This CDR3 reads CASSQSLYRGSHEQYF. CDR3 DNA sequence: TGTGCCAGCAGCCAGAGCCTTTACAGGGGGTCCCACGAGCAGTACTTC.

This clone appeared a single time. V is TRBV4-2 and J is TRBJ2-1; TRBD2 might be the D (6 bases). With 0 bases removed from V and 0 bases from J, the gap between germline ends came to 9 bases. The CDR3 is 16 amino acids. In germline, CDR1 is LGHNA, CDR2 YNFKEQ. The CDR3 DNA is TGTGCCAGCAGCCAAGAACGGGGGAGCTCCTACAATGAGCAGTTCTTC. This sequence encodes CASSQERGSSYNEQFF.

Comments on this clone: The junction shows a germline mismatch at one end, possibly a read error. The chain uses TRBV10-3 and TRBJ2-7, with 7 positions matching TRBD2. CDR3 size: 13 residues. CDR1 is ENHRY, CDR2 SYGVKD, per germline. The CDR3 reads CAMSGGGSYEQYF. In nucleotides, the CDR3 is TGTGCCATGAGTGGGGGAGGGTCCTACGAGCAGTACTTC.

About this clone: The same CDR3 is also encoded by other DNA sequences in this sample. As DNA, the CDR3 is TGTGCCAGCAGTAGGGGGGACACTGAAGCTTTCTTT. Encoded protein: CASSRGDTEAFF. The J gene is TRBJ1-1, the V gene TRBV11-2, with a possible D match to TRBD1 (6 bases). V was trimmed by 6 bases and J by 3 bases, leaving 8 bases between them. CDR1 SGHAT and CDR2 FQNNGV come from the germline V gene. CDR3 length: 12 amino acids.

The genes are TRBV6-5 and TRBJ2-2; D unresolved. Germline CDR1 and CDR2: MNHEY and SVGAGI. The CDR3 is 13 amino acids. V lost 6 bases to trimming and J lost 1 base, with 6 bases between them. CDR3 DNA: TGTGCCAGCAGCCAGGAGAACACCGGGGAGCTGTTTTTT. The encoded protein is CASSQENTGELFF.

This sequence joins TRBV5-6 and TRBJ1-1, with D possibly TRBD1 on 5 matching bases. Between the trimmed V and J ends, which lost 3 bases and 8 bases, there was a span of 11 bases. The CDR3 is made up of 12 amino acids. Germline assignment: CDR1 SGHDT and CDR2 YYEEEE. The CDR3 region is CASSSGTEEAFF. In DNA, the CDR3 is TGTGCCAGCAGCTCCGGGACGGAGGAAGCTTTCTTT.

The chain is built from TRBV7-2 and TRBJ1-5; D unresolved. CDR1 is SGHTA and CDR2 is FQGNSA in the germline V gene. Deletions cut 2 bases from V and 2 bases from J, with 10 bases between. The CDR3 runs to 15 residues. The DNA of the CDR3 is TGTGCCAGCAGCTTATCCGGCCCGGGCAATCAGCCCCAGCATTTT. Its translation is CASSLSGPGNQPQHF.

The chain combines TRBV6-4 with TRBJ1-2; D possibly corresponds to TRBD1 (5 bases). V was shortened by 5 bases and J by 2 bases, with 9 bases between the two germline ends. Germline CDR1 is MRHNA and CDR2 is SNTAGT. The CDR3 covers 13 residues. This CDR3 reads CASSNTGNYGYTF. CDR3 sequence (DNA): TGTGCCAGCAGTAACACAGGAAACTATGGCTACACCTTC.

The V gene is TRBV7-2, the J gene TRBJ1-3; TRBD1 matches at 10 bases. This CDR3 is 16 amino acids long. Unmatched junction bases numbered 6, after V lost 3 bases and J lost 4 bases. Germline V gene lookup returns CDR1 SGHTA and CDR2 FQGNSA. CDR3 loop: CASSFRQGAGGNTIYF. The CDR3 coding sequence is TGTGCCAGCAGCTTCAGACAGGGGGCAGGGGGAAACACCATATATTTT. Full variable domain (remainder filled in from reference TRBV7-2 and TRBJ1-3): GAGVSQSPSNKVTEKGKDVELRCDPISGHTALYWYRQSLGQGLEFLIYFQGNSAPDKSGLPSDRFSAERTGGSVSTLTIQRTQQEDSAVYLCASSFRQGAGGNTIYFGEGSWLTVV.

The V and J genes are TRBV27 and TRBJ2-3; the match to TRBD2 covers 12 bases. CDR1 and CDR2 (germline): MNHEY, SMNVEV (reference sequence). CDR3 length: 16 residues. V was clipped by 5 bases and J by 3 bases; unmatched bases: 6. CDR3 protein: CASSETSGGPTDTQYF. In nucleotides, the CDR3 is TGTGCCAGCAGTGAAACTAGCGGGGGGCCAACAGATACGCAGTATTTT.

The chain carries TRBV6-7 and TRBJ2-2; TRBD1 or TRBD2 may be the D gene (6 bases each). TRBV6-7 is treated as an ORF (open reading frame) with a function not yet certain. Between the trimmed V and J ends, which lost 2 bases and 1 base, there was a span of 17 bases. The CDR3 extends over 18 amino acids. CDR3 loop: CASSYHPGALVNTGELFF. The CDR3 DNA is TGTGCCAGCAGTTACCACCCGGGGGCCCTTGTGAACACCGGGGAGCTGTTTTTT.

This chain joins TRBV5-6 and TRBJ1-1, with a possible D match to TRBD1 (5 bases). The CDR3 totals 13 residues. Germline V lookup: CDR1 SGHDT, CDR2 YYEEEE. The germline V and J ends were trimmed by 4 bases and 4 bases, with 11 bases remaining between them. CDR3 protein: CASSLGTGTEAFF. The CDR3 nucleotides read TGTGCCAGCAGCCTAGGGACGGGCACTGAAGCTTTCTTT.

This chain joins TRBV4-3 and TRBJ2-2; tentatively, D is TRBD2 (6 bases). Germline V gene lookup returns CDR1 LGHNA and CDR2 YSLEER. The CDR3 consists of 17 residues. The ends were cut back, 0 bases at V and 6 bases at J, with 17 bases in the middle. The CDR3 DNA reads TGCGCCAGCAGCCAAGACGCTTTCGGAGGGCGCGCCGGGGAGCTGTTTTTT. Translating gives CASSQDAFGGRAGELFF.

This sequence joins TRBV4-1 and TRBJ2-7; 14 bases line up with TRBD2. Germline V gene data show CDR1 as MGHRA and CDR2 as YSYEKL. V trimming: 2 bases; J trimming: 5 bases; junction bases outside the gene matches: 17. There are 20 residues in the CDR3. The CDR3 sequence: CASSQTVRTSGRRPRNEQYF. The CDR3 nucleotides read TGCGCCAGCAGCCAAACGGTCAGGACTAGCGGGAGGAGGCCCCGGAACGAGCAGTACTTC.

The J gene is TRBJ1-1, the V gene TRBV6-5; D is unclear. The V and J ends lost 2 bases and 7 bases respectively, with 5 bases between them. There are 11 residues in the CDR3. Germline-derived CDR1 and CDR2 are MNHEY and SVGAGI. CDR3 bases: TGTGCCAGCAGTTACCGGGGTGAAGCTTTCTTT. Translating it yields CASSYRGEAFF.

This clone was picked up one time. V is TRBV7-8 and J is TRBJ2-7, with D perhaps TRBD1 or TRBD2 (5 bases each). Germline loops: CDR1 SGHVS, CDR2 FQNEAQ. The CDR3 spans 15 residues. V was clipped by 4 bases and J by 2 bases, with 15 bases between them. As DNA, the CDR3 is TGTGCCAGCAGCTCAGACGGGACGAGACCCTACGAGCAGTACTTC. Its protein product is CASSSDGTRPYEQYF. The full variable domain, rest sourced from reference TRBV7-8 and TRBJ2-7, is GAGVSQSPRYKVAKRGQDVALRCDPISGHVSLFWYQQALGQGPEFLTYFQNEAQLDKSGLPSDRFFAERPEGSVSTLKIQRTQQEDSAVYLCASSSDGTRPYEQYFGPGTRLTVT.

CDR3 sequence: CASSLQTGGTEAFF. DNA of the CDR3: TGTGCCAGCAGCTTACAAACAGGGGGCACTGAAGCTTTCTTT. The gene calls are TRBV7-9 and TRBJ1-1; TRBD1 aligns across 8 bases. CDR3 length: 14 residues. CDR1 is SEHNR, CDR2 FQNEAQ, per germline (reference sequence). The V and J ends lost 2 bases and 4 bases, in that order; junction bases with no gene match: 3.

The V call is TRBV19, the J call TRBJ1-5, with a weak D call TRBD1 (6 bases). The germline V and J ends were trimmed by 4 bases and 4 bases, with 14 bases remaining between them. The CDR3 contains 15 residues. CDR1 is LNHDA, CDR2 SQIVND, per germline (reference sequence). The CDR3 sequence is CASSRAGALNQPQHF. The CDR3 DNA sequence: TGTGCCAGTAGTAGGGCGGGGGCCTTAAATCAGCCCCAGCATTTT.

The chain joins TRBV4-2 to TRBJ2-7; TRBD2 aligns across 10 bases. V shed 3 bases and J 3 bases; nucleotides not matched to a gene: 5. Per germline, CDR1 LGHNA and CDR2 YNFKEQ. The CDR3 extends over 15 amino acids. CDR3 loop: CASSHGLAVLYEQYF. The CDR3 coding sequence is TGTGCCAGCAGCCATGGACTAGCGGTCCTCTACGAGCAGTACTTC.

The CDR3 nucleotides read TGTGCCAGCAGCTCTGGGGTTGCGGCAACACCCCAGCATTTT. It encodes CASSSGVAATPQHF. This chain uses TRBV7-2 with TRBJ1-5; no clear D. The CDR3 sequence is 14 residues long. The V end lost 4 bases, the J end lost 10 bases, and 17 bases lay between the germline ends. CDR1 and CDR2 from the germline V gene are SGHTA and FQGNSA.

J is TRBJ1-2 and V is TRBV5-4; weak D call: TRBD1 (6 bases). The germline gives CDR1 SGHNT, CDR2 YYREEE (reference sequence). Deletions cut 4 bases from V and 4 bases from J, with 20 bases between. CDR3 length: 16 residues. The CDR3 DNA follows: TGTGCCAGCAGCCTCCAAAGGGGGGGCCGACCCTATGGCTACACCTTC. Translating gives CASSLQRGGRPYGYTF.

This rearrangement joins TRBV19 to TRBJ1-5; D is ambiguous. This CDR3 is built from 16 residues. V was clipped by 3 bases and J by 0 bases, with 12 bases between them. The V gene's germline CDR1 is LNHDA and CDR2 SQIVND (reference sequence). Written as DNA, the CDR3 is TGTGCCAGTAGTATTGCGGGGTTTGCTAGCAATCAGCCCCAGCATTTT. Its protein product is CASSIAGFASNQPQHF. The variable domain in full, completed from reference TRBV19 and TRBJ1-5, reads DGGITQSPKYLFRKEGQNVTLSCEQNLNHDAMYWYRQDPGQGLRLIYYSQIVNDFQKGDIAEGYSVSREKKESFPLTVTSAQKNPTAFYLCASSIAGFASNQPQHFGDGTRLSIL.

The chain recombines TRBV14 with TRBJ1-3, with a weak D call TRBD1 (6 bases). The CDR3 extends over 19 amino acids. Germline assignment: CDR1 SGHDN and CDR2 FVKESK. V lost 4 bases, J lost 0 bases, and 22 bases lay in between. The CDR3 here is CASSLYRDPRGVSGNTIYF. The CDR3, as DNA: TGTGCCAGCAGCCTGTACAGGGACCCGCGAGGGGTCTCTGGAAACACCATATATTTT. Complete variable domain (other parts from reference TRBV14 and TRBJ1-3): EAGVTQFPSHSVIEKGQTVTLRCDPISGHDNLYWYRRVMGKEIKFLLHFVKESKQDESGMPNNRFLAERTGGTYSTLKVQPAELEDSGVYFCASSLYRDPRGVSGNTIYFGEGSWLTVV.

The chain couples TRBV15 to TRBJ2-2, with D tentatively TRBD1 (6 bases). The CDR3 is 14 amino acids. Germline CDR1 reads LNHNV; CDR2 reads YYDKDF (reference sequence). V was clipped by 1 base and J by 8 bases, with 11 bases between them. The chain's CDR3 is CATSRARGEGELFF. Written as DNA, the CDR3 is TGTGCCACCAGCAGAGCCAGGGGCGAGGGGGAGCTGTTTTTT.

The rearrangement joins TRBV7-9 to TRBJ1-2; 7 nucleotides match TRBD1. Germline trimming cut 3 bases from V and 2 bases from J; bases unmatched to any gene: 3. CDR1 and CDR2 (germline): SEHNR, FQNEAQ (reference sequence). The CDR3 is made up of 14 amino acids. The CDR3 spells CASSFTTGNYGYTF. CDR3 nucleotides: TGTGCCAGCAGCTTCACGACAGGGAACTATGGCTACACCTTC.

The chain joins TRBV12-3 or TRBV12-4 to TRBJ1-2, with D perhaps TRBD1 (5 bases). The CDR3 is 12 residues long. V lost 0 bases and J 14 bases, leaving 13 bases between the germline ends. The CDR3 loop reads CASSLASQGETF. In DNA, the CDR3 is TGTGCCAGCAGTTTAGCGAGCCAGGGTGAGACCTTC.